Each of the 18 T cell receptor beta chains below was sequenced from the same sample in a study of cytomegalovirus exposure and HLA in healthy donors. Amplification used 60 Vbeta primers and 13 Jbeta primers. Using immunoSEQ multiplex PCR, the repertoire was profiled, and TCRdb retains in-frame clones only, with some absent. Its clone listing holds 150,000 or so clones. The sequenced material came from PBMCs. The source of these receptors is a woman aged 50 to 60 in good health and CMV-seronegative.

The V call is TRBV4-1, the J call TRBJ1-2, with TRBD1 identical over 7 bases. Germline V gives CDR1 MGHRA, CDR2 YSYEKL. V was clipped by 0 bases and J by 4 bases; unmatched bases: 5. This CDR3 contains 15 residues. The CDR3 nucleotides are TGCGCCAGCAGCCAAGACACGACAGGGCCCTATGGCTACACCTTC. Protein product: CASSQDTTGPYGYTF.

The chain joins TRBV5-1 to TRBJ2-7; 8 bases align to TRBD1. The germline V gene encodes CDR1 SGHRS and CDR2 YFSETQ. V shed 3 bases and J 0 bases; nucleotides not matched to a gene: 5. There are 15 residues in the CDR3. CDR3 region: CASSSTGGSSYEQYF. DNA of the CDR3: TGCGCCAGCAGCTCAACAGGGGGGAGCTCCTACGAGCAGTACTTC.

The rearrangement uses TRBV4-1 and TRBJ1-2; maybe TRBD1 (5 bases). The CDR3 contains 13 residues. Trimming left V 4 bases short and J 7 bases short, with 13 bases between. Germline assignment: CDR1 MGHRA and CDR2 YSYEKL. CDR3 nucleotides: TGCGCCAGCAGCCGGGGCGGGGTGAGTGGCTACACCTTC. Translated: CASSRGGVSGYTF.

The V gene is TRBV15, the J gene TRBJ2-5; no clear D. V gave up 5 bases and J gave up 0 bases, with 10 bases separating them. Germline V gene lookup returns CDR1 LNHNV and CDR2 YYDKDF (reference sequence). CDR3 length equals 14 residues. CDR3 in DNA: TGTGCCACCAGCCCCCGAAACAACCAAGAGACCCAGTACTTC. Encoded protein: CATSPRNNQETQYF. Full variable domain (remainder filled in from reference TRBV15 and TRBJ2-5): DAMVIQNPRYQVTQFGKPVTLSCSQTLNHNVMYWYQQKSSQAPKLLFHYYDKDFNNEADTPDNFQSRRPNTSFCFLDIRSPGLGDTAMYLCATSPRNNQETQYFGPGTRLLVL.

The rearrangement links TRBV28 to TRBJ1-5; 9 bases map to TRBD1. After removal of 6 bases from V and 6 bases from J, the junction contained 6 bases not matched to a gene. The CDR3 spans 14 residues. Germline V gene sequence: CDR1 MDHEN, CDR2 SYDVKM. The CDR3 DNA reads TGTGCCAGCAGCTCAGGACAGGGGAGTCAGCCCCAGCATTTT. Translating gives CASSSGQGSQPQHF.

The chain combines TRBV6-5 with TRBJ2-5; TRBD1 matches 9 bases. V lost 6 bases and J lost 4; bases outside the gene matches: 9. CDR3 length equals 15 residues. Germline-derived CDR1 and CDR2 are MNHEY and SVGAGI. This CDR3 reads CASSLGTGRRETQYF. The CDR3 DNA follows: TGTGCCAGCAGCTTGGGGACAGGGCGTAGAGAGACCCAGTACTTC.

This sequence joins TRBV11-2 and TRBJ2-1, with 8 bases fitting TRBD2. Germline V gives CDR1 SGHAT, CDR2 FQNNGV. The CDR3 consists of 13 residues. V lost 5 bases and J lost 10; bases outside the gene matches: 7. Here the CDR3 reads CASSPPGGEEQFF. CDR3 sequence (DNA): TGTGCCAGCAGCCCTCCGGGAGGGGAGGAGCAGTTCTTC. Full variable domain (missing parts from reference TRBV11-2 and TRBJ2-1): EAGVAQSPRYKIIEKRQSVAFWCNPISGHATLYWYQQILGQGPKLLIQFQNNGVVDDSQLPKDRFSAERLKGVDSTLKIQPAKLEDSAVYLCASSPPGGEEQFFGPGTRLTVL.

With respect to this clone: A read error may produce the germline difference seen at one junction end. The chain uses TRBV29-1 and TRBJ1-2, with 8 bases lining up with TRBD1. The CDR3 has 12 residues. Germline V CDR1 and CDR2: SQVTM, ANQGSEA. Here the CDR3 DNA reads TGCAGCGTAGACAGGGGCGGCAGGGCTACAGGCTTC. It is translated as CSVDRGGRATGF. Drawing the rest from reference TRBV29-1 and TRBJ1-2, the complete variable domain is SAVISQKPSRDICQRGTSLTIQCQVDSQVTMMFWYRQQPGQSLTLIATANQGSEATYESGFVIDKFPISRPNLTFSTLTVSNMSPEDSSIYLCSVDRGGRATGFGSGTRLTVV.

The rearrangement links TRBV18 to TRBJ1-1, with 7 bases matching TRBD1. The CDR3 length is 16 residues. Germline V gene lookup returns CDR1 KGHSH and CDR2 LQKENI. J was trimmed by 1 base and V by 6 bases; bases with no gene match: 11. The CDR3 DNA sequence: TGTGCCAGCTCGCACGACGACAGGGCGCAGAACACTGAAGCTTTCTTT. This sequence encodes CASSHDDRAQNTEAFF.

The chain employs TRBV19 and TRBJ2-7; TRBD2 agrees at 8 bases. The CDR3 totals 14 residues. The V gene end was trimmed by 5 bases and the J gene end by 3 bases; junction bases not matched to a gene: 6. Germline values: CDR1 LNHDA, CDR2 SQIVND (reference sequence). CDR3 amino acids: CASSFGTSGYEQYF. For the CDR3, the DNA is TGTGCCAGTAGTTTCGGGACTAGTGGCTACGAGCAGTACTTC.

The rearrangement uses TRBV13 and TRBJ2-1; 15 nucleotides align to TRBD2. The germline CDR1 and CDR2 sequences are PRHDT and FYEKMQ (reference sequence). The CDR3 extends over 20 amino acids. V trimming: 1 base; J trimming: 5 bases; junction bases outside the gene matches: 12. The CDR3 sequence is CASSLVSGTSGRTLNNEQFF. The CDR3 DNA sequence: TGTGCCAGCAGCTTAGTATCCGGGACTAGCGGGAGGACCCTTAACAATGAGCAGTTCTTC.

The CDR3 nucleotides read TGTGCCAGCACGAGCGGGGGGATACGCTCCTACGAGCAGTACTTC. Translation gives CASTSGGIRSYEQYF. The genes are TRBV6-5 and TRBJ2-7; 9 nucleotides match TRBD2. Germline CDR1 and CDR2: MNHEY and SVGAGI. With V trimmed by 7 bases and J by 0 bases, 7 bases remained unmatched. The CDR3 runs 15 residues.

The chain couples TRBV5-6 to TRBJ1-2; TRBD1 matches 7 bases. The CDR3 has 13 amino acids. V dropped 4 bases and J dropped 4; count of bases not matched to a gene: 4. Per germline, CDR1 SGHDT and CDR2 YYEEEE. The CDR3 nucleotides are TGTGCCAGCAGCCAGACAGGGAGCTATGGCTACACCTTC. Amino acid sequence: CASSQTGSYGYTF.

The chain carries TRBV9 and TRBJ1-2; TRBD1 matches at 8 bases. Germline CDR1 and CDR2: SGDLS and YYNGEE. With 0 bases clipped from V and 5 bases from J, the junction kept 9 bases outside the gene matches. This CDR3 has 16 amino acids. The CDR3 DNA sequence: TGTGCCAGCAGCGTAGTTGACAGGGGACTTCAGTATGGCTACACCTTC. It encodes CASSVVDRGLQYGYTF. The full variable domain, its missing parts supplied by reference TRBV9 and TRBJ1-2, is DSGVTQTPKHLITATGQRVTLRCSPRSGDLSVYWYQQSLDQGLQFLIQYYNGEERAKGNILERFSAQQFPDLHSELNLSSLELGDSALYFCASSVVDRGLQYGYTFGSGTRLTVV.

Turning to this clone: Other DNA sequences from this sample encode an identical CDR3 as well. The V call is TRBV5-1, the J call TRBJ1-2, with no clear D. The CDR3 is 14 amino acids. The ends were cut back, 0 bases at V and 2 bases at J, with 8 bases in the middle. Germline V gene data show CDR1 as SGHRS and CDR2 as YFSETQ. CDR3 sequence reads: CASSLGGENYGYTF. CDR3 nucleotide sequence: TGCGCCAGCAGCTTGGGGGGAGAGAACTATGGCTACACCTTC.

The CDR3 nucleotides read TGTGCCAGCAGTTATTCTGCGGGGGGATCGGATGAGCAGTACTTC. Its translation is CASSYSAGGSDEQYF. V and J are TRBV6-5 and TRBJ2-7; 8 bases fit TRBD2. Germline values: CDR1 MNHEY, CDR2 SVGAGI. J gave up 7 bases and V 3 bases, and 11 bases lay outside the gene matches. There are 15 residues in the CDR3.

This chain joins TRBV12-2 and TRBJ2-7; no check of the table's D call, TRBD1, against the DNA was made. TRBV12-2 is deemed a pseudogene. The CDR3 is made up of 15 amino acids. CDR3: CASHPRDRGFYEQYF. CDR3 nucleotides: TGTGCAAGTCACCCCCGGGACAGGGGCTTCTACGAGCAGTACTTC.

This chain joins TRBV30 and TRBJ1-2; 9 bases are shared with TRBD1. This CDR3 has 13 residues. CDR1 and CDR2 from the germline V gene are GTSNPN and SVGIG (reference sequence). Trimming took 3 bases from V and 2 from J; bases not matched to a gene: 1. Written as DNA, the CDR3 is TGTGCCTGGAGGGGGACAGGGAACTATGGCTACACCTTC. It encodes CAWRGTGNYGYTF. Drawing the rest from reference TRBV30 and TRBJ1-2, the complete variable domain is SQTIHQWPATLVQPVGSPLSLECTVEGTSNPNLYWYRQAAGRGLQLLFYSVGIGQISSEVPQNLSASRPQDRQFILSSKKLLLSDSGFYLCAWRGTGNYGYTFGSGTRLTVV.